These 21 T cell receptor beta chains share one sample of origin, sequenced in a study of graft-versus-host responses after intestinal transplantation. Sequencing used immunoSEQ multiplex PCR; TCRdb keeps in-frame clones, though not all of them. The data hold about 88,000 clones, with about 94% observed a single time. No antigens are known for them. The starting material was unstimulated CD4+ T cells sorted from spleen or lymph node cells, obtained before transplant. Receptors originate from a human donor who was the organ donor for an intestinal transplant.

The J gene is TRBJ1-6, the V gene TRBV6-5; 7 bases are a match to TRBD1. CDR1 MNHEY and CDR2 SVGAGI come from the germline V gene. V lost 5 bases to trimming and J lost 8 bases; unmatched junction nucleotides: 9. This CDR3 has 15 residues. The CDR3 coding sequence is TGTGCCAGCAGTCAGGGGGGCCTGGTTGATTCACCCCTCCACTTT. Protein sequence: CASSQGGLVDSPLHF.

The rearrangement joins TRBV9 to TRBJ1-4; no clear D. Trimming removed 4 bases from V and 5 bases from J, with 9 bases in between. Germline V gene lookup returns CDR1 SGDLS and CDR2 YYNGEE. The CDR3 runs 13 residues. CDR3 protein: CASSPRPNEKLFF. CDR3 coding DNA: TGTGCCAGCAGCCCCAGGCCGAATGAAAAACTGTTTTTT.

The V call is TRBV10-3, the J call TRBJ2-5; 8 nucleotides align to TRBD1. V shed 3 bases, J shed 5 bases, and the junction held 20 bases outside the gene matches. Germline V gene data show CDR1 as ENHRY and CDR2 as SYGVKD. CDR3 length equals 19 residues. The CDR3 loop is CAISDPSRARQGSTETQYF. The CDR3 coding sequence is TGTGCCATCAGTGATCCCAGTCGGGCAAGACAGGGGTCTACGGAGACCCAGTACTTC.

This chain connects TRBV19 to TRBJ2-5; a weak D match, TRBD1 (6 bases). V dropped 4 bases and J dropped 2 bases, with 14 bases sitting between them. The germline gives CDR1 LNHDA, CDR2 SQIVND (reference sequence). The CDR3 is made up of 15 amino acids. The CDR3 loop reads CASSKRTALQETQYF. CDR3 sequence (DNA): TGTGCCAGTAGTAAAAGGACAGCACTACAAGAGACCCAGTACTTC.

The CDR3 region is CASSLRTGAAFF. CDR3 coding DNA: TGTGCCAGCAGTCTTAGGACAGGGGCAGCTTTCTTT. The chain joins TRBV6-5 to TRBJ1-1, with 9 nucleotides matching TRBD1. V was clipped by 5 bases and J by 10 bases; unmatched bases: 5. The CDR3 is 12 amino acids. The germline V gene encodes CDR1 MNHEY and CDR2 SVGAGI.

The chain employs TRBV4-1 and TRBJ1-4; 8 bases fit TRBD1. Germline trimming cut 1 base from V and 8 bases from J; bases unmatched to any gene: 6. Germline lookup yields CDR1 MGHRA and CDR2 YSYEKL. This CDR3 is built from 15 residues. The CDR3 loop is CASSQVQGAGEKLFF. DNA for the CDR3: TGCGCCAGCAGCCAAGTGCAGGGGGCGGGGGAAAAACTGTTTTTT.

V gene TRBV7-6 combines with J gene TRBJ2-2; no clear D gene. V was trimmed by 4 bases and J by 1 base, leaving 7 bases between them. This CDR3 region has 14 residues. Looked up from germline, CDR1 is SGHVS and CDR2 is FNYEAQ. The CDR3 is CASSSEVNTGELFF. The CDR3 DNA sequence: TGTGCCAGCAGCTCTGAGGTGAACACCGGGGAGCTGTTTTTT.

V and J are TRBV4-3 and TRBJ1-1, with a weak D call TRBD1 (5 bases). Germline CDR1 and CDR2: LGHNA and YSLEER. The CDR3 runs 15 residues. V gave up 5 bases and J gave up 0 bases, with 13 bases separating them. The CDR3 region is CASSITGGLNTEAFF. DNA for the CDR3: TGCGCCAGCAGCATCACCGGGGGACTGAACACTGAAGCTTTCTTT.

The rearrangement joins TRBV5-1 to TRBJ2-5; D remains ambiguous. V was pared by 4 bases and J by 2 bases, with 6 bases between. Germline V gene sequence: CDR1 SGHRS, CDR2 YFSETQ. The CDR3 extends over 12 amino acids. CDR3 sequence (DNA): TGCGCCAGCAGCGAGACTCAAGAGACCCAGTACTTC. It yields the protein CASSETQETQYF. The full variable domain, completed using reference TRBV5-1 and TRBJ2-5, is KAGVTQTPRYLIKTRGQQVTLSCSPISGHRSVSWYQQTPGQGLQFLFEYFSETQRNKGNFPGRFSGRQFSNSRSEMNVSTLELGDSALYLCASSETQETQYFGPGTRLLVL.

This chain connects TRBV7-2 to TRBJ2-1, with 11 bases aligning to TRBD2. The CDR3 extends over 15 amino acids. The V segment lost 1 base and the J segment 9 bases; nucleotides outside the gene matches: 5. CDR1 and CDR2 (germline): SGHTA, FQGNSA. The CDR3, as DNA: TGTGCCAGCAGCTTAGAAGCTAGCGGGGGGTTTGAGCAGTTCTTC. Protein: CASSLEASGGFEQFF.

With regard to this clone: One junction end disagrees with the germline gene, perhaps due to a read error. The chain links TRBV29-1 to TRBJ2-2; TRBD1 aligns across 9 bases. Germline CDR1 SQVTM, CDR2 ANQGSEA. The CDR3 is made up of 16 amino acids. The CDR3, as DNA: TGCAGCGTTAAAGAGCGGGGACAGGGAATTCCCGGGGAGCTGTTTTTT. It specifies CSVKERGQGIPGELFF.

The genes are TRBV6-1 and TRBJ1-2; D might be TRBD1 (5 bases). The CDR3 spans 13 residues. The germline CDR1 and CDR2 sequences are MNHNS and SASEGT. Trimming removed 1 base from V and 13 bases from J, with 16 bases in between. The CDR3 is CASSEDFRAGLTF. The CDR3 DNA sequence: TGTGCCAGCAGTGAAGATTTCAGGGCAGGTCTCACCTTC.

This chain connects TRBV2 to TRBJ1-1; D not certain. The ends were cut back, 7 bases at V and 1 base at J, with 10 bases in the middle. Germline CDR1 reads SNHLY; CDR2 reads FYNNEI. CDR3 length: 13 residues. The CDR3 loop reads CASMPTENTEAFF. CDR3 DNA sequence: TGTGCCAGCATGCCGACGGAGAACACTGAAGCTTTCTTT. The variable domain in full, completed from reference TRBV2 and TRBJ1-1, reads EPEVTQTPSHQVTQMGQEVILRCVPISNHLYFYWYRQILGQKVEFLVSFYNNEISEKSEIFDDQFSVERPDGSNFTLKIRSTKLEDSAMYFCASMPTENTEAFFGQGTRLTVV.

V gene TRBV18 combines with J gene TRBJ1-5; D gene ambiguous. V was clipped by 1 base and J by 1 base, with 8 bases between them. CDR1 and CDR2 from the germline V gene are KGHSH and LQKENI. The CDR3 is 15 residues long. The CDR3 here is CASSPLGGSNQPQHF. Here the CDR3 DNA reads TGTGCCAGCTCACCACTGGGTGGGAGCAATCAGCCCCAGCATTTT.

The J gene is TRBJ2-5, the V gene TRBV6-1; D is perhaps TRBD1 or TRBD2 (5 bases each). The V and J ends lost 0 bases and 7 bases respectively, with 12 bases between them. Germline-derived CDR1 and CDR2 are MNHNS and SASEGT. The CDR3 consists of 14 residues. CDR3 in DNA: TGTGCCAGCAGTGAAGCGGACTGGGGGATGACCCAGTACTTC. Translated: CASSEADWGMTQYF.

The DNA for the CDR3 is TGTGCCAGCAGCAAAGTGGCAATTGATAGGGAAAAACTGTTTTTT. Amino acid sequence: CASSKVAIDREKLFF. This rearrangement joins TRBV21-1 to TRBJ1-4. TRBV21-1 is a listed pseudogene. The CDR3 runs 15 residues.

The rearrangement uses TRBV4-1 and TRBJ2-1; possible D gene TRBD2, 5 bases. The CDR3 is 15 amino acids. CDR1 is MGHRA and CDR2 is YSYEKL in the germline V gene. Between the trimmed V and J ends, which lost 0 bases and 5 bases, there was a span of 11 bases. The DNA of the CDR3 is TGCGCCAGCAGCCAAGAATTGTCCGGGGACAATGAGCAGTTCTTC. Translating it yields CASSQELSGDNEQFF.

This chain connects TRBV2 to TRBJ1-6, with D tentatively TRBD1 (6 bases). CDR1 SNHLY and CDR2 FYNNEI come from the germline V gene. Between the trimmed V and J ends, which lost 4 bases and 7 bases, there was a span of 14 bases. This CDR3 has 15 residues. The CDR3 nucleotides are TGTGCCAGCAGTGGATGGTCGGGGGCAAATTCACCCCTCCACTTT. Protein product: CASSGWSGANSPLHF.

V usage is TRBV28 and J usage is TRBJ2-7, with a weak D call TRBD1 (5 bases). The V and J ends lost 2 bases and 2 bases respectively, with 7 bases between them. Germline CDR1 reads MDHEN; CDR2 reads SYDVKM. The CDR3 runs to 13 residues. The CDR3 bases are TGTGCCAGCAGTTTACTGGGGCCCTACGAGCAGTACTTC. Translating gives CASSLLGPYEQYF.

This clone has a handful of counts. The chain recombines TRBV25-1 with TRBJ2-1, with D perhaps being TRBD1 or TRBD2 (5 bases each). CDR1 is MGHDK, CDR2 SYGVNS, per germline. With 6 bases removed from V and 8 bases from J, the gap between germline ends came to 17 bases. This CDR3 region has 14 residues. The CDR3 region is CASSPTGTLDEQFF. CDR3 sequence (DNA): TGTGCCAGCAGCCCTACGGGGACCCTCGATGAGCAGTTCTTC.

The rearrangement uses TRBV4-3 and TRBJ2-4, with D hard to call. The germline CDR1 and CDR2 sequences are LGHNA and YSLEER. Trimming cost V 1 base and J 6 bases, with 1 base left between them. This CDR3 is built from 11 residues. In DNA, the CDR3 is TGCGCCAGCAGCCAAGGAAACATTCAGTACTTC. This codes for CASSQGNIQYF.